This T cell receptor (beta chain) appears in the sequencing data of a study of T cell clonotyping in hematopoietic cell transplantation (dated by TCRdb to the early 2020s). For context, the study as a whole: A total of roughly 130 blood samples were collected in the study from roughly 32 consecutive transplant recipients and their related donors. Patient recruitment ran from 2015 to January 2017, and follow-up continued until September 2020 or death. What the research found in general, with its limitations: Just a small fraction of recipient repertoires overlapped with donor repertoires, and more than 95% appeared de novo at the given depth. After transplant, TCR diversity in recipients dropped, and pathologically expanded clonotypes climbed progressively between day 30 and day 180. The sample size was limited, and because cells were not sorted, the contributions of CD4 and CD8 repertoires could not be separated. Broader posttransplant TCR repertoire diversity was predicted by donor and pretransplant recipient Inverse Simpson Index values.

In this sample, this clone turned up a few times. Its specific antigen is unknown. Nothing much larger sits one base from this clone, and base qualities are not available. For TCR beta sequencing, blood samples came from the related transplant donors. Nuclei Lysis Solution was used to extract genomic DNA from fresh or cryopreserved unfractionated peripheral blood mononuclear cells. TCR beta CDR3 regions were amplified from genomic DNA with the immunoSEQ assay, a bias-controlled multiplex PCR using V- and J-specific primers. A second PCR step added a proprietary barcode and Illumina adapter sequences to the CDR3 amplicons. CDR3 libraries were sequenced on an Illumina MiSeq instrument. The original methods were these. Export and quality control were done with immunoSEQ Analyzer 3.0, while downstream analyses used R Bioconductor and Immunarch. Only productive rearrangements within the normalized downsampled data set were used in the calculation of repertoire metrics. In the normalized cohort, clonotypes with more than 5 templates were defined as pathologically expanded. The Inverse Simpson Index was used to measure repertoire diversity. To capture all clonotypes, the CMV-specificity analyses were run on the non-normalized data set. The immuneACCESS repertoire file appears here via TCRdb, limited to in-frame rearrangements. These files lack a portion of the clones; in checked studies, under half of the deficit traces to unresolved V genes, and the cause of the others is not known. V, J and clone size derive from that table, while D and trimming were established from the DNA sequence. The sample has 15,000 to 20,000 clones on record, around 80% of them singletons. Around 15% of the sample belongs to the ten largest clones.

Source material: peripheral blood mononuclear cells. The clonotype originates from a man aged 55-75 years in good health. Some clones in this sample may be carry-over from other donors' samples.

The nucleotides read TGCGCCAGCAGCTTGGGGCTGGGCGGGGTTGTTGGCTACACCTTC. The translation is CASSLGLGGVVGYTF. This chain is built from TRBV5-1 and TRBJ1-2, with no D gene named confidently. V is clipped by 0 bases and J by 7 bases, and the sequence between their germline boundaries is 16 bases long. Counted from cysteine to phenylalanine, this CDR3 has 15 amino acids. The CDR3 DNA has 45 bases and is translated from base 1. Taken from the germline V gene, the CDR1 and CDR2 loops are SGHRS and YFSETQ.